Listed here are 3 T cell receptor beta chains from one sample, sequenced in a study of spatial heterogeneity in lung cancer. Findings of the study overall: For expanded intratumoral alpha and beta TCRs, counts tracked tumor mutation counts.

The time point was: sample taken at primary tumor resection. Their target antigens are unknown. TCRdb independently ran MiXCR on the 5' RACE reads; one entry per CDR3 protein. This table has some 6,900 distinct CDR3 sequences, about 14% appearing once. This specimen consisted of lung tumor tissue, obtained at surgery. These receptors originate from a male donor with early-stage non-small cell lung cancer.

This clonotype was observed once. The V gene is TRBV5-1, the J gene TRBJ1-1; D call uncertain. Germline lookup yields CDR1 SGHRS and CDR2 YFSETQ. The CDR3 runs to 14 residues. Trimming cost V 4 bases and J 9 bases, with 19 bases left between them. CDR3 DNA: TGCGCCAGCAGCGTTCATGGTCCCGGCCCCCAAGCTTTCTTT. Translated, it gives CASSVHGPGPQAFF.

This clonotype was found many times. The chain carries TRBV20-1 and TRBJ1-5, with 8 bases identical to TRBD1. The CDR3 covers 13 residues. J lost 6 bases, V lost 6 bases, and 7 bases had no gene match. Germline V gives CDR1 DFQATT, CDR2 SNEGSKA (reference sequence). The CDR3 coding sequence is TGCAGTGCCCGGACAGGGACGGGTCAGCCCCAGCATTTT. This sequence encodes CSARTGTGQPQHF.

This clonotype was detected ten times or more. This chain uses TRBV4-1 with TRBJ1-4; D is ambiguous. The CDR3 covers 16 residues. Trimming removed 3 bases from V and 3 bases from J, with 14 bases in between. Germline V lookup: CDR1 MGHRA, CDR2 YSYEKL. The CDR3 sequence: CASSQPGYRPNEKLFF. DNA of the CDR3: TGCGCCAGCAGCCAGCCTGGGTACCGACCTAATGAAAAACTGTTTTTT.